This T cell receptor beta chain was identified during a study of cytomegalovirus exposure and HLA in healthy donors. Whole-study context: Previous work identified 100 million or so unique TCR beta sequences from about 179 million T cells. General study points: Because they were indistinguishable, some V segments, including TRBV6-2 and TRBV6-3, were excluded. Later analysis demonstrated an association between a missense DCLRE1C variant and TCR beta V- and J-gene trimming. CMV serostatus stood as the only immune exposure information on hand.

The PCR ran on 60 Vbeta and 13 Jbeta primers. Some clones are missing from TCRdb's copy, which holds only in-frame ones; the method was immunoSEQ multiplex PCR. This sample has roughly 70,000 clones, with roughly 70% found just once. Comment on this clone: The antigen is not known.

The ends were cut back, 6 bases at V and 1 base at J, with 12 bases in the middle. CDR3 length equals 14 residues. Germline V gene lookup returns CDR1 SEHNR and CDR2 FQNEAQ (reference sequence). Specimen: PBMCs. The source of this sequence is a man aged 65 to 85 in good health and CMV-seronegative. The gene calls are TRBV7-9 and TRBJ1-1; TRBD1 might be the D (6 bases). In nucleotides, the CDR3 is TGTGCCAGCAGTCTAACAGGGAGGAACACTGAAGCTTTCTTT. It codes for CASSLTGRNTEAFF.